These 29 T cell receptor beta chains originate from one sample sequenced in a study of shared clonotypes between healthy human individuals. The data were produced by immunoSEQ multiplex PCR, yet TCRdb's version contains in-frame clones alone and is incomplete. The table includes roughly 2.5 million clones, 85% to 95% detected once. Sample: naive CD4+ T cells sorted from blood. Subset meaning: CD45RA+ positively selected. These receptors were collected from a man between 18 and 35 years old in good health.

The V gene is TRBV30, the J gene TRBJ1-4; TRBD1 might be the D (5 bases). V lost 7 bases and J lost 8, with 17 bases in between. This CDR3 is built from 13 residues. Looked up from germline, CDR1 is GTSNPN and CDR2 is SVGIG (reference sequence). The CDR3 region has the DNA TGTGCCTCCCCGGGGCAGGGAGGGGAAAAACTGTTTTTT. Translated, it gives CASPGQGGEKLFF.

The J gene is TRBJ2-3, the V gene TRBV21-1; TRBD2, the table's D call, lacks a check against the DNA. TRBV21-1 is an annotated pseudogene. The length of the CDR3 is 13 residues. The DNA of the CDR3 is TGTGCCAGCACCGAAATTGAGCGGGGGTCTGGGTATTTT. Translating it yields CASTEIERGSGYF.

The rearrangement joins TRBV18 to TRBJ1-6; 11 bases are shared with TRBD1. The trim removed 1 base at V and 10 bases at J, leaving 9 bases unmatched. The CDR3 runs 17 residues. The germline CDR1 and CDR2 sequences are KGHSH and LQKENI. The CDR3 protein is CASSPQSGQGARSPLHF. CDR3 DNA sequence: TGTGCCAGCTCACCACAATCAGGACAGGGGGCTAGGTCACCCCTCCACTTT. The whole variable domain, remainder taken from reference TRBV18 and TRBJ1-6, is NAGVMQNPRHLVRRRGQEARLRCSPMKGHSHVYWYRQLPEEGLKFMVYLQKENIIDESGMPKERFSAEFPKEGPSILRIQQVVRGDSAAYFCASSPQSGQGARSPLHFGNGTRLTVT.

The rearrangement uses TRBV2 and TRBJ2-6; possible D gene TRBD2, 7 bases. Germline V gene lookup returns CDR1 SNHLY and CDR2 FYNNEI. Trimming removed 3 bases at V and 2 bases at J, with 11 bases between. The CDR3 has 16 residues. The CDR3: CASSELGGAGANVLTF. CDR3 DNA sequence: TGTGCCAGCAGTGAGCTAGGGGGGGCTGGGGCCAACGTCCTGACTTTC. The full variable domain, rest sourced from reference TRBV2 and TRBJ2-6, is EPEVTQTPSHQVTQMGQEVILRCVPISNHLYFYWYRQILGQKVEFLVSFYNNEISEKSEIFDDQFSVERPDGSNFTLKIRSTKLEDSAMYFCASSELGGAGANVLTFGAGSRLTVL.

This rearrangement joins TRBV6-5 to TRBJ2-2; D call uncertain. CDR1 MNHEY and CDR2 SVGAGI come from the germline V gene. The CDR3 is 12 amino acids. V gave up 6 bases and J gave up 6 bases, with 8 bases separating them. The CDR3 DNA reads TGTGCCAGCAGACCTAAATCCGGGGAGCTGTTTTTT. The encoded protein is CASRPKSGELFF.

This clone was detected a few times. This sample includes further DNA sequences coding for the same CDR3. The chain carries TRBV7-2 and TRBJ1-5; D is undetermined. The germline V gene encodes CDR1 SGHTA and CDR2 FQGNSA. This CDR3 has 12 residues. The V end was cut by 1 base, the J end by 3 bases, with 1 base between. CDR3 loop: CASSLDNQPQHF. CDR3 DNA sequence: TGTGCCAGCAGCTTAGACAATCAGCCCCAGCATTTT.

Comment on this clone: Other nucleotide sequences from this sample produce the same CDR3. This chain uses TRBV7-2 with TRBJ2-7; D is perhaps TRBD1 or TRBD2 (5 bases each). Trimming removed 2 bases from V and 6 bases from J, with 8 bases in between. The CDR3 runs to 12 residues. The germline gives CDR1 SGHTA, CDR2 FQGNSA. CDR3 DNA: TGTGCCAGCAGCTTAACAGGAGGCGAGCAGTACTTC. Amino acids: CASSLTGGEQYF.

The chain carries TRBV11-3 and TRBJ2-7; D unclear. Trimming took 8 bases from V and 7 from J, leaving 12 bases between them. Germline V lookup: CDR1 SGHNT, CDR2 YENEEA. The CDR3 totals 11 residues. In DNA form, the CDR3 reads TGTGCCAGCCGCCCTCCCCGTGAGCAGTACTTC. Its translation is CASRPPREQYF.

The chain uses TRBV6-1 and TRBJ1-4, with TRBD1 identical over 7 bases. Germline loops: CDR1 MNHNS, CDR2 SASEGT. Unmatched junction bases numbered 13, after V lost 2 bases and J lost 10 bases. CDR3 length: 16 amino acids. In DNA, the CDR3 is TGTGCCAGCAGTGAAATTCGAGGGGGCACTGTCGGAAAACTGTTTTTT. It yields the protein CASSEIRGGTVGKLFF.

The chain employs TRBV10-1 and TRBJ2-7, with a weak D call TRBD1 (5 bases). Germline V lookup: CDR1 WNHNN, CDR2 SYGVQD (reference sequence). There are 14 residues in the CDR3. The ends were cut back, 0 bases at V and 1 base at J, with 7 bases in the middle. Here the CDR3 reads CASSESAGSYEQYF. The CDR3 nucleotides are TGCGCCAGCAGTGAGTCGGCAGGGTCCTACGAGCAGTACTTC.

The V gene is TRBV15, the J gene TRBJ2-2, with TRBD1 identical over 10 bases. V was clipped by 3 bases and J by 8 bases; unmatched bases: 6. CDR1 and CDR2 (germline): LNHNV, YYDKDF (reference sequence). CDR3 size: 15 residues. CDR3 protein: CATSRDRGSSGELFF. CDR3 nucleotides: TGTGCCACCAGCAGGGACAGGGGGAGTTCAGGGGAGCTGTTTTTT.

V gene TRBV7-2 combines with J gene TRBJ2-5; 7 positions match TRBD1. The J segment lost 5 bases and the V segment lost 4 bases, leaving 7 bases of the junction unmatched. The germline CDR1 and CDR2 sequences are SGHTA and FQGNSA. The CDR3 has 14 residues. This chain's CDR3 is CASSSTGSWETQYF. The CDR3 region has the DNA TGTGCCAGCAGCTCGACAGGGAGTTGGGAGACCCAGTACTTC.

The V and J genes are TRBV10-3 and TRBJ1-6; 9 nucleotides agree with TRBD1. Germline values: CDR1 ENHRY, CDR2 SYGVKD. The junction had 3 bases not matched to a gene; V was cut back by 5 bases and J by 7 bases. The CDR3 extends over 14 amino acids. CDR3 region: CAISSGTGNSPLHF. The CDR3 coding sequence is TGTGCCATCAGTTCCGGGACAGGGAATTCACCCCTCCACTTT.

The gene calls are TRBV6-6 and TRBJ2-3; no definite D call. The CDR3 length is 14 residues. Germline V gene lookup returns CDR1 MNHNY and CDR2 SVGAGI (reference sequence). Deletions cut 1 base from V and 4 bases from J, with 9 bases between. The CDR3 protein is CASSYFGGADTQYF. In DNA, the CDR3 is TGTGCCAGCAGTTACTTTGGCGGAGCAGATACGCAGTATTTT.

The rearrangement links TRBV19 to TRBJ2-5, with D perhaps TRBD2 (8 bases). The V end lost 7 bases, the J end lost 7 bases, and 19 bases lay between the germline ends. Germline V gene data show CDR1 as LNHDA and CDR2 as SQIVND (reference sequence). The CDR3 extends over 14 amino acids. The CDR3 is CASTPGGTSGTQYF. The CDR3, as DNA: TGTGCCAGTACCCCAGGGGGTACTAGCGGGACCCAGTACTTC.

The chain's CDR3 is CAWSVRHPGNYGYTF. CDR3 coding DNA: TGTGCCTGGAGTGTACGTCATCCAGGGAACTATGGCTACACCTTC. This sequence joins TRBV30 and TRBJ1-2; possible D gene TRBD1, 5 bases. Per the germline V gene, CDR1 is GTSNPN and CDR2 is SVGIG (reference sequence). V lost 0 bases and J 2 bases, leaving 13 bases between the germline ends. This CDR3 spans 15 amino acids.

The chain couples TRBV4-1 to TRBJ1-4, with a tentative D call TRBD1 (5 bases). Germline V CDR1 and CDR2: MGHRA, YSYEKL. The CDR3 contains 17 residues. Deletions cut 0 bases from V and 3 bases from J, with 14 bases between. The CDR3 sequence is CASSQEGVLEANEKLFF. The CDR3 coding sequence is TGCGCCAGCAGCCAAGAAGGGGTTTTGGAGGCTAATGAAAAACTGTTTTTT.

This chain joins TRBV6-1 and TRBJ2-2; D not certain. Per the germline V gene, CDR1 is MNHNS and CDR2 is SASEGT. CDR3 size: 13 residues. Trimming took off 5 bases at V and 1 base at J, with 5 bases between the two ends. The CDR3 DNA sequence: TGTGCCAGCAGTCTAAAGAACACCGGGGAGCTGTTTTTT. This encodes CASSLKNTGELFF.

This clone was observed a single time. The chain carries TRBV7-2 and TRBJ2-3; D gene unclear. Trimming removed 1 base at V and 2 bases at J, with 10 bases between. Looked up from germline, CDR1 is SGHTA and CDR2 is FQGNSA. This CDR3 region has 15 residues. The CDR3 protein is CASSLVSQYTDTQYF. The CDR3 DNA follows: TGTGCCAGCAGCTTAGTAAGCCAGTACACAGATACGCAGTATTTT.

The rearrangement links TRBV5-5 to TRBJ2-5; D gene unclear. The CDR3 covers 12 residues. V lost 0 bases, J lost 13 bases, and 13 bases lay in between. Germline values: CDR1 SGHKS, CDR2 YYEKEE (reference sequence). CDR3 DNA: TGTGCCAGCAGCTTGGTTCCAGGCCCATCGTACTTC. It specifies CASSLVPGPSYF.

Points on this clone: This CDR3 fails to terminate in the conserved phenylalanine or tryptophan, so it likely reflects a read error. The limits of the CDR3 on the DNA are not certain, so only TCRdb's listed CDR3 is given. This rearrangement joins TRBV6-5 to TRBJ1-1; the table assigns TRBD1, which was not confirmed against the DNA. From germline, CDR1 is MNHEY and CDR2 SVGAGI. The CDR3 is 12 amino acids in total, end residues counted. The CDR3 sequence is CASRRRDRGRID.

The chain uses TRBV5-4 and TRBJ1-2; 7 bases are shared with TRBD1. The junction had 11 bases not matched to a gene; V was cut back by 1 base and J by 8 bases. The CDR3 runs to 15 residues. Germline lookup yields CDR1 SGHNT and CDR2 YYREEE (reference sequence). CDR3 region: CASSLPQGEHEGYTF. The DNA of the CDR3 is TGTGCCAGCAGCTTGCCTCAGGGGGAACACGAAGGCTACACCTTC.

The rearrangement uses TRBV4-2 and TRBJ1-3; 7 positions match TRBD1. The CDR3 consists of 15 residues. Germline V gene lookup returns CDR1 LGHNA and CDR2 YNFKEQ. Losses at the gene ends were 0 bases for V and 7 bases for J; bases not matched to a gene: 6. The CDR3 here is CASSQEGGFKNTIYF. CDR3 DNA: TGTGCCAGCAGCCAAGAAGGGGGCTTCAAGAACACCATATATTTT.

This rearrangement joins TRBV5-1 to TRBJ2-3, with 7 bases lining up with TRBD1. The germline V gene has CDR1 SGHRS and CDR2 YFSETQ. The CDR3 covers 14 residues. V gave up 4 bases and J gave up 3 bases; unmatched junction bases: 5. The DNA for the CDR3 is TGCGCCAGCAGCATGAGGGGGCGAACAGATACGCAGTATTTT. Translated, it gives CASSMRGRTDTQYF.

In its sample, this clone was seen once. This chain connects TRBV30 to TRBJ1-6; D gene uncertain. CDR3 length: 13 residues. Germline V gene sequence: CDR1 GTSNPN, CDR2 SVGIG (reference sequence). V gave up 4 bases and J gave up 11 bases, with 15 bases separating them. CDR3 residues: CAWTEDPTAPLHF. The DNA of the CDR3 is TGTGCCTGGACCGAAGACCCTACGGCACCCCTCCACTTT.

This CDR3 reads CASSSLDTGELFF. For the CDR3, the DNA is TGTGCCAGCTCATCTCTCGACACCGGGGAGCTGTTTTTT. The chain uses TRBV18 and TRBJ2-2; D is uncertain. CDR1 is KGHSH and CDR2 is LQKENI in the germline V gene. V was clipped by 5 bases and J by 3 bases, with 7 bases between them. The CDR3 spans 13 residues.

The chain joins TRBV5-4 to TRBJ1-2; TRBD1 agrees at 11 bases. V lost 4 bases to trimming and J lost 6 bases; unmatched junction nucleotides: 8. The CDR3 covers 15 residues. Germline V gene data show CDR1 as SGHNT and CDR2 as YYREEE (reference sequence). The CDR3 region is CASSEGQGVENGYTF. CDR3 nucleotides: TGTGCCAGCAGCGAGGGACAGGGGGTCGAGAATGGCTACACCTTC.

CDR3 nucleotides: TGCGCCAGCAGCTTAGGGGCTCCTCAGGCAGATACGCAGTATTTT. It codes for CASSLGAPQADTQYF. The V and J genes are TRBV5-1 and TRBJ2-3, with D perhaps matching TRBD1 (5 bases). This CDR3 comprises 15 residues. V shed 2 bases and J shed 4 bases, with 14 bases lying between them. CDR1 is SGHRS and CDR2 is YFSETQ in the germline V gene.

The chain employs TRBV5-4 and TRBJ1-4; 11 bases match TRBD1. The germline CDR1 and CDR2 sequences are SGHNT and YYREEE (reference sequence). CDR3 length: 15 amino acids. Trimming cost V 4 bases and J 5 bases; bases outside gene matches: 4. CDR3 sequence (DNA): TGTGCCAGCAGCCTCTGGACAGGGGGCAATGAAAAACTGTTTTTT. Translation: CASSLWTGGNEKLFF.